A single sample is the source of the 28 T cell receptor beta chains below, sequenced in a study of T-cell reconstitution after alpha-beta-depleted transplantation in children (dated by TCRdb to about 2016). The receptor library was made with PCR. The sequencer listed for this sample is Illumina HiSeq 2500. Molecular barcoding was employed in the preparation of TCR libraries, with unique molecular identifiers being used to normalize TCRbeta repertoire quantification. The public reads were quality trimmed at Q25 with fastp and then assembled into clones with MiXCR by TCRdb, keeping productive beta chains. Rows with a matching CDR3 protein are joined into one entry that keeps the most common DNA and genes. This sample gives approximately 400,000 distinct CDR3 sequences in total; 9.5% to 13% of them show up just once. The ten largest clones add up to approximately 5% of the sample. The sample was PBMCs from the stem cell graft donor, taken from the stem cell graft. These receptors were collected from a human donor who donated a stem cell graft to a child with acute myeloid leukemia.

This clonotype was detected only a few times. The chain carries TRBV6-2 or TRBV6-3 and TRBJ1-2; the D is unclear. CDR1 is MNHEY and CDR2 is SVGEGT in the germline V gene. Trimming left V 6 bases short and J 10 bases short, with 12 bases between. The length of the CDR3 is 11 residues. The CDR3 reads CASSRGVTYTF. CDR3 DNA: TGTGCCAGCAGCCGGGGAGTCACCTACACCTTC.

This clonotype has a count of ten or more. This chain connects TRBV4-1 to TRBJ2-1; 10 bases map to TRBD1. Unmatched junction bases numbered 5, after V lost 2 bases and J lost 4 bases. The CDR3 totals 16 residues. Germline-derived CDR1 and CDR2 are MGHRA and YSYEKL. Here the CDR3 reads CASSQPDRGPYNEQFF. The CDR3, as DNA: TGCGCCAGCAGCCAACCAGACAGGGGGCCTTACAATGAGCAGTTCTTC.

This clonotype appeared a few times. V usage is TRBV7-8 and J usage is TRBJ1-5, with D unclear. V was cut by 5 bases and J by 6 bases, with 11 bases left in between. The CDR3 totals 13 residues. Germline assignment: CDR1 SGHVS and CDR2 FQNEAQ. The DNA of the CDR3 is TGTGCCAGCAGCCCATCCGTGGGTCAGCCCCAGCATTTT. Its translation: CASSPSVGQPQHF.

The sample holds many counts of this clonotype. This chain joins TRBV12-3 or TRBV12-4 and TRBJ2-5; tentative D call: TRBD2 (6 bases). The V gene lost 8 bases and the J gene lost 2 bases, with 12 bases spanning the gap. This CDR3 comprises 13 residues. The CDR3 region has the DNA TGTGCCAGCGGGATTAGCGGACAAGAGACCCAGTACTTC. This gives the protein CASGISGQETQYF.

A note on this clonotype: Because the CDR3's place on the DNA is in doubt, the DNA is left out and the CDR3 is given as listed by TCRdb. J is TRBJ1-3 and V is TRBV21-1; TRBD1 is taken as the D call from the table, unchecked against the DNA. TRBV21-1 is recorded as a pseudogene. The CDR3 is 19 amino acids long, termini counted. CDR3 loop: CASSRRDRGPWGSGNTIYF.

This clonotype was counted only a few times. The rearrangement uses TRBV28 and TRBJ2-2; 14 nucleotides align to TRBD2. The length of the CDR3 is 19 residues. Looked up from germline, CDR1 is MDHEN and CDR2 is SYDVKM. The J segment lost 5 bases and the V segment lost 6 bases, leaving 14 bases of the junction unmatched. The CDR3 sequence: CASSPRRRLAGGWTGELFF. In DNA form, the CDR3 reads TGTGCCAGCAGCCCACGCCGACGACTAGCGGGAGGGTGGACCGGGGAGCTGTTTTTT.

The chain has TRBV20-1 and TRBJ2-3; 11 nucleotides match TRBD2. Trimming took 2 bases from V and 5 from J; bases not matched to a gene: 6. Per the germline V gene, CDR1 is DFQATT and CDR2 is SNEGSKA (reference sequence). The length of the CDR3 is 15 residues. This chain's CDR3 is CSARPFSGRVDTQYF. The CDR3 coding sequence is TGCAGTGCTAGACCTTTTAGCGGGAGGGTAGATACGCAGTATTTT.

This clonotype turned up a few times. The chain carries TRBV20-1 and TRBJ2-5, with 10 bases fitting TRBD1. This CDR3 is 14 amino acids long. J lost 4 bases, V lost 4 bases, and 6 bases had no gene match. The V gene's germline CDR1 is DFQATT and CDR2 SNEGSKA (reference sequence). In nucleotides, the CDR3 is TGCAGTGCTACCGGGACAGGGGATTTAGAGACCCAGTACTTC. Translating gives CSATGTGDLETQYF.

The chain is built from TRBV20-1 and TRBJ2-5; TRBD2 agrees at 12 bases. The V and J ends lost 6 bases and 2 bases, in that order; junction bases with no gene match: 7. Germline-derived CDR1 and CDR2 are DFQATT and SNEGSKA (reference sequence). This CDR3 contains 15 residues. The CDR3 DNA sequence: TGCAGTGCCCATGACCTAGCGGGGGGGCAAGAGACCCAGTACTTC. Protein: CSAHDLAGGQETQYF.

This clonotype has a handful of counts. This rearrangement joins TRBV7-2 to TRBJ2-1; 9 bases map to TRBD2. The CDR3 is 14 amino acids. Losses at the gene ends were 0 bases for V and 11 bases for J; bases not matched to a gene: 5. Per germline, CDR1 SGHTA and CDR2 FQGNSA. The DNA for the CDR3 is TGTGCCAGCAGCTTAGCGCGTCCTAGCGGGAAGCAGTTCTTC. Protein product: CASSLARPSGKQFF.

The chain has TRBV19 and TRBJ2-7, with 11 nucleotides matching TRBD2. CDR1 and CDR2 (germline): LNHDA, SQIVND (reference sequence). The junction had 8 bases not matched to a gene; V was cut back by 4 bases and J by 6 bases. CDR3 length equals 15 residues. The DNA for the CDR3 is TGTGCCAGTAGTACCTCGGGACTAGCGGCGCGCGAGCAGTACTTC. This gives the protein CASSTSGLAAREQYF. Full variable domain (missing parts from reference TRBV19 and TRBJ2-7): DGGITQSPKYLFRKEGQNVTLSCEQNLNHDAMYWYRQDPGQGLRLIYYSQIVNDFQKGDIAEGYSVSREKKESFPLTVTSAQKNPTAFYLCASSTSGLAAREQYFGPGTRLTVT.

This clonotype was seen many times. This chain joins TRBV20-1 and TRBJ2-1; a possible D gene is TRBD2 (6 bases). V lost 6 bases and J lost 3, with 12 bases in between. Germline lookup yields CDR1 DFQATT and CDR2 SNEGSKA (reference sequence). The CDR3 is 13 amino acids. CDR3: CSATGTYYNEQFF. The CDR3 DNA reads as TGCAGTGCCACCGGGACTTACTACAATGAGCAGTTCTTC.

This clonotype has at least ten counts. The V and J genes are TRBV20-1 and TRBJ2-5, with 7 bases aligning to TRBD2. Germline CDR1 reads DFQATT; CDR2 reads SNEGSKA (reference sequence). The CDR3 loop spans 15 amino acids. V gave up 4 bases and J gave up 1 base; unmatched junction bases: 9. CDR3 loop: CSAIVPGGPQETQYF. The CDR3 nucleotides read TGCAGTGCTATAGTCCCGGGAGGCCCCCAAGAGACCCAGTACTTC.

This clonotype was found many times. The J gene is TRBJ1-2, the V gene TRBV9; TRBD1 might be the D (6 bases). The CDR3 runs 14 residues. Trimming removed 4 bases at V and 4 bases at J, with 14 bases between. Looked up from germline, CDR1 is SGDLS and CDR2 is YYNGEE. The CDR3 region is CASSLPQGVYGYTF. DNA of the CDR3: TGTGCCAGCAGCTTACCACAGGGTGTCTATGGCTACACCTTC.

This clonotype was recorded at least ten times. The chain joins TRBV20-1 to TRBJ1-1; no firm D call. V was shortened by 3 bases and J by 6 bases, with 17 bases between the two germline ends. This CDR3 has 14 residues. The V gene's germline CDR1 is DFQATT and CDR2 SNEGSKA (reference sequence). CDR3 sequence (DNA): TGCAGTGCTAGCGTCCATGGTGGTGGGGCTGAAGCTTTCTTT. It encodes CSASVHGGGAEAFF.

CDR3 region: CASSYVIGSGRISRSYNEQFF. The CDR3 DNA is TGTGCCAGCAGTTACGTCATAGGTAGCGGGAGGATTTCTCGCTCCTACAATGAGCAGTTCTTC. The chain combines TRBV6-2 or TRBV6-3 with TRBJ2-1, with 10 bases fitting TRBD2. Germline assignment: CDR1 MNHEY and CDR2 SVGEGT. The CDR3 extends over 21 amino acids. V lost 2 bases, J lost 0 bases, and 16 bases stayed unmatched.

This clonotype has only a few counts. This chain links TRBV7-2 with TRBJ2-5; D is ambiguous. The CDR3 is 13 amino acids. Germline V lookup: CDR1 SGHTA, CDR2 FQGNSA. V was pared by 2 bases and J by 1 base, with 5 bases between. The CDR3 bases are TGTGCCAGCAGCTTAATCATCCAAGAGACCCAGTACTTC. Translation gives CASSLIIQETQYF.

This clonotype was seen many times. The chain carries TRBV18 and TRBJ2-7; a possible D gene is TRBD1 (5 bases). In germline, CDR1 is KGHSH, CDR2 LQKENI. V shed 2 bases and J shed 4 bases, with 15 bases lying between them. There are 15 residues in the CDR3. The CDR3 protein is CASSPEQGSLYEQYV. The CDR3 DNA sequence: TGTGCCAGCTCACCAGAGCAGGGTTCCCTTTACGAGCAGTACGTC.

V usage is TRBV7-3 and J usage is TRBJ2-2; weak D call: TRBD1 (6 bases). CDR3 length: 16 residues. Per germline, CDR1 SGHTA and CDR2 FQGTGA. Deletions cut 4 bases from V and 2 bases from J, with 14 bases between. CDR3 sequence: CASSSVSGANTGELFF. The CDR3 region has the DNA TGTGCCAGCAGCTCCGTGTCAGGGGCCAACACCGGGGAGCTGTTTTTT.

The V gene is TRBV6-1, the J gene TRBJ1-2, with 10 nucleotides matching TRBD1. The CDR3 has 14 amino acids. Trimming at V came to 10 bases and at J to 2 bases, leaving 7 bases not matched to a gene. The V gene's germline CDR1 is MNHNS and CDR2 SASEGT. The CDR3 nucleotides are TGTGCCACTACCAGGACAGGGGGAAACTATGGCTACACCTTC. It specifies CATTRTGGNYGYTF.

This clonotype has just a few counts. The CDR3 here is CASSAGLAGVASTDTQYF. CDR3 sequence (DNA): TGTGCCAGCAGTGCGGGACTAGCGGGGGTCGCTAGCACAGATACGCAGTATTTT. This sequence joins TRBV27 and TRBJ2-3, with 14 bases lining up with TRBD2. From germline, CDR1 is MNHEY and CDR2 SMNVEV (reference sequence). Trimming removed 5 bases from V and 0 bases from J; junction bases left unmatched: 7. This CDR3 contains 18 residues.

The chain combines TRBV5-1 with TRBJ1-6, with 9 bases identical to TRBD1. Germline V gene lookup returns CDR1 SGHRS and CDR2 YFSETQ. The CDR3 runs 15 residues. J gave up 5 bases and V 7 bases, and 7 bases lay outside the gene matches. CDR3 region: CASRLGTGNNSPLHF. The CDR3 region has the DNA TGCGCCAGCCGACTAGGGACAGGGAATAATTCACCCCTCCACTTT.

This clonotype was recorded many times. A much larger clone sits a single nucleotide away, making a read error possible. The rearrangement links TRBV11-2 to TRBJ1-1, with D unclear. CDR1 is SGHAT, CDR2 FQNNGV, per germline. V was cut by 1 base and J by 1 base, with 4 bases left in between. This CDR3 is 13 amino acids long. The CDR3 loop reads CASSLGANTEAFF. The CDR3 DNA follows: TGTGCCAGCAGCTTAGGGGCGAACACTGAAGCTTTCTTT.

Only a few counts were recorded for this clonotype. The chain has TRBV29-1 and TRBJ2-7; weak D call: TRBD1 (6 bases). Trimming took off 4 bases at V and 3 bases at J, with 13 bases between the two ends. CDR1 and CDR2 from the germline V gene are SQVTM and ANQGSEA. The CDR3 runs 13 residues. CDR3 bases: TGCAGCGTTGGTCAGGGGACCGGCTACGAGCAGTACTTC. This translates into CSVGQGTGYEQYF.

This chain connects TRBV27 to TRBJ2-2; D not resolved. This CDR3 region has 13 residues. V lost 8 bases and J 4 bases, leaving 11 bases between the germline ends. Looked up from germline, CDR1 is MNHEY and CDR2 is SMNVEV (reference sequence). CDR3 amino acids: CASGITRTGELFF. The CDR3 DNA reads TGTGCCAGCGGAATTACACGCACCGGGGAGCTGTTTTTT.

This clonotype appeared many times. The CDR3 DNA follows: TGTGCCAGCAGCCCAACATTTGACAATGAGCAGTTCTTC. This encodes CASSPTFDNEQFF. V gene TRBV12-3 or TRBV12-4 combines with J gene TRBJ2-1; D unresolved. The CDR3 consists of 13 residues. Trimming took off 6 bases at V and 5 bases at J, with 11 bases between the two ends.

This clonotype was seen a few times. The rearrangement uses TRBV20-1 and TRBJ1-6; TRBD1 aligns across 9 bases. The CDR3 has 17 residues. CDR1 and CDR2 (germline): DFQATT, SNEGSKA (reference sequence). V trimming: 6 bases; J trimming: 0 bases; junction bases outside the gene matches: 9. As DNA, the CDR3 is TGCAGTGCCACATGGGGGACAGGGAGCTCCTATAATTCACCCCTCCACTTT. Protein sequence: CSATWGTGSSYNSPLHF.

This clonotype was observed a few times. V and J are TRBV12-3 or TRBV12-4 and TRBJ2-4; 12 positions match TRBD2. Trimming removed 0 bases from V and 0 bases from J; junction bases left unmatched: 15. This CDR3 has 22 residues. In DNA form, the CDR3 reads TGTGCCAGCAGTTTAGCCGCTTCTCGCCTAGCGGGAGGGTTTCTAGCCAAAAACATTCAGTACTTC. As protein: CASSLAASRLAGGFLAKNIQYF.